This entry lists 9 T cell receptor beta chains sequenced from one sample in a study of Graves' ophthalmopathy and Graves' hyperthyroidism. RNA transcripts provided the template for amplifying TCR beta CDR3 regions. After a first-round RT-PCR with HTBI primers, a second-round multiplex PCR was run. A single record per CDR3 protein comes from TCRdb applying MiXCR to the multiplex PCR reads. This table has a few hundred thousand distinct CDR3 sequences, 35% to 40% appearing once. The specimen sequenced was peripheral blood or thyroid tissue (not recorded which). Every receptor here comes from an adult man with Graves' hyperthyroidism.

Only a few counts were recorded for this clonotype. V gene TRBV10-3 combines with J gene TRBJ2-3, with D perhaps TRBD1 (5 bases). The CDR3 runs to 14 residues. Deletions cut 2 bases from V and 5 bases from J, with 11 bases between. Germline CDR1 ENHRY, CDR2 SYGVKD. Here the CDR3 DNA reads TGTGCCATCAGTGAGGGACAAGGTCGAGATACGCAGTATTTT. Its translation: CAISEGQGRDTQYF.

The table lists this clonotype with many counts. The chain is built from TRBV5-8 and TRBJ2-6; no clear D gene. The germline V gene has CDR1 SGHTS and CDR2 YDEGEE. The CDR3 contains 15 residues. V lost 5 bases to trimming and J lost 0 bases, with 9 bases between them. CDR3 bases: TGTGCCAGCAGTTCGGGTTACTCTGGGGCCAACGTCCTGACTTTC. This translates into CASSSGYSGANVLTF.

The table lists this clonotype with many counts. This chain uses TRBV6-6 with TRBJ1-1; 9 bases are shared with TRBD1. From germline, CDR1 is MNHNY and CDR2 SVGAGI (reference sequence). With 2 bases clipped from V and 3 bases from J, the junction kept 7 bases outside the gene matches. The CDR3 runs to 16 residues. The CDR3 here is CASSYPWDRAHTEAFF. As DNA, the CDR3 is TGTGCCAGCAGTTACCCATGGGACAGGGCGCACACTGAAGCTTTCTTT.

The table lists this clonotype with many counts. V and J are TRBV7-2 and TRBJ2-6, with 8 bases fitting TRBD1. In germline, CDR1 is SGHTA, CDR2 FQGNSA. The CDR3 runs 18 residues. The V gene end was trimmed by 1 base and the J gene end by 0 bases; junction bases not matched to a gene: 5. CDR3: CASSLVGTGLSGANVLTF. As DNA, the CDR3 is TGTGCCAGCAGCTTAGTAGGGACAGGACTCTCTGGGGCCAACGTCCTGACTTTC. The whole variable domain, filled in from reference TRBV7-2 and TRBJ2-6, reads GAGVSQSPSNKVTEKGKDVELRCDPISGHTALYWYRQSLGQGLEFLIYFQGNSAPDKSGLPSDRFSAERTGGSVSTLTIQRTQQEDSAVYLCASSLVGTGLSGANVLTFGAGSRLTVL.

This clonotype was detected many times. The chain has TRBV7-2 and TRBJ2-7; D ambiguous. CDR3 length: 13 amino acids. Germline CDR1 SGHTA, CDR2 FQGNSA. V shed 2 bases and J shed 0 bases, with 5 bases lying between them. This CDR3 reads CASSLHSSYEQYF. In DNA, the CDR3 is TGTGCCAGCAGCTTACACAGCTCCTACGAGCAGTACTTC.

This clonotype was observed at least ten times. The chain joins TRBV12-3 or TRBV12-4 to TRBJ2-5; TRBD1 agrees at 9 bases. With 6 bases clipped from V and 4 bases from J, the junction kept 9 bases outside the gene matches. The CDR3 spans 15 residues. The CDR3 reads CASSLETGGGETQYF. The CDR3 region has the DNA TGTGCCAGCAGCCTGGAGACAGGGGGGGGAGAGACCCAGTACTTC.

V is TRBV12-3 or TRBV12-4 and J is TRBJ1-5; 7 nucleotides agree with TRBD1. The CDR3 spans 13 residues. V was clipped by 6 bases and J by 14 bases; unmatched bases: 13. This CDR3 reads CASRSRGLSYEHF. In DNA form, the CDR3 reads TGTGCCAGCAGATCAAGGGGGCTCAGCTACGAGCATTTT.

This clonotype has a count of ten or more. V gene TRBV11-2 combines with J gene TRBJ1-1; 9 bases are a match to TRBD1. V dropped 6 bases and J dropped 11; count of bases not matched to a gene: 10. In germline, CDR1 is SGHAT, CDR2 FQNNGV. The CDR3 consists of 13 residues. DNA for the CDR3: TGTGCCAGCAGTTACCGGGACAGGGTAGGGGCTTTCTTT. Translating it yields CASSYRDRVGAFF.

This clonotype was picked up many times. The chain recombines TRBV9 with TRBJ1-1, with TRBD1 as a possible D gene (5 bases). The CDR3 has 13 amino acids. V was shortened by 5 bases and J by 4 bases, with 12 bases between the two germline ends. Germline V gene data show CDR1 as SGDLS and CDR2 as YYNGEE. CDR3 loop: CASSGAGGTEAFF. In DNA, the CDR3 is TGTGCCAGCAGTGGGGCGGGCGGCACTGAAGCTTTCTTT.